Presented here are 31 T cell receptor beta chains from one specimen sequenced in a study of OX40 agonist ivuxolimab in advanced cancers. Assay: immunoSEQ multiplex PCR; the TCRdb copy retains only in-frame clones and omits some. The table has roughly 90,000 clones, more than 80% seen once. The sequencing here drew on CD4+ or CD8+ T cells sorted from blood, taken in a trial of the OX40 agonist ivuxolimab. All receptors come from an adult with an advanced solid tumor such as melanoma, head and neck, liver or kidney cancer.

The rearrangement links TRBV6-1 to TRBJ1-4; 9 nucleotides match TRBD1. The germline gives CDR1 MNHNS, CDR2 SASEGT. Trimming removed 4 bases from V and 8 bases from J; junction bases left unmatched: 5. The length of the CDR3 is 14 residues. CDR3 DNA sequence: TGTGCCAGCAGTGCCAGGACAGGGGACGAAAAACTGTTTTTT. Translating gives CASSARTGDEKLFF.

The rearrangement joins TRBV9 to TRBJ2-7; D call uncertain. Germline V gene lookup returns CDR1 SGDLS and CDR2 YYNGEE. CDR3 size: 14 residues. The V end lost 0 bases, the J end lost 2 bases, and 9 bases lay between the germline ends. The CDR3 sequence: CASSVGQVAYEQYF. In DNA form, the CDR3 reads TGTGCCAGCAGCGTAGGGCAGGTTGCCTACGAGCAGTACTTC.

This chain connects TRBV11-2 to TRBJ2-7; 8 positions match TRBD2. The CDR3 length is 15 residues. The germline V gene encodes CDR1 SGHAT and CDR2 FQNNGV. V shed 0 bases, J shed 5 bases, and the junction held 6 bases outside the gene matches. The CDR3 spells CASSLEAGESNEQYF. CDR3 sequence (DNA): TGTGCCAGCAGCTTAGAAGCGGGAGAATCGAACGAGCAGTACTTC.

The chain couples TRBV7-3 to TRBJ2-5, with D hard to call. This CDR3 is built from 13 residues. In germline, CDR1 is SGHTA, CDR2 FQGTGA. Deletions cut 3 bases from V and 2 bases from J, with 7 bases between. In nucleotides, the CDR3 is TGTGCCAGCAGCTTTCGGGTTCAAGAGACCCAGTACTTC. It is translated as CASSFRVQETQYF. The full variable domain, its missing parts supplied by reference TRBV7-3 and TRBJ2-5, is GAGVSQTPSNKVTEKGKYVELRCDPISGHTALYWYRQSLGQGPEFLIYFQGTGAADDSGLPNDRFFAVRPEGSVSTLKIQRTERGDSAVYLCASSFRVQETQYFGPGTRLLVL.

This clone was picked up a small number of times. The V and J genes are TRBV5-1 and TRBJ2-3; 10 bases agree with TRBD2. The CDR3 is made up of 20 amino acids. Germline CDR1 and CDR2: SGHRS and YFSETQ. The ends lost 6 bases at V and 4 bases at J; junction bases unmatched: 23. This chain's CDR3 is CASKRTWFPLTSGSPDTQYF. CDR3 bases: TGCGCCAGCAAGCGTACATGGTTTCCACTGACTAGCGGGTCCCCAGATACGCAGTATTTT.

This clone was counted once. CDR3 protein: CASSNRDPAGELFF. The CDR3 DNA is TGCGCCAGCAGCAACCGGGACCCGGCCGGGGAGCTGTTTTTT. V is TRBV4-1 and J is TRBJ2-2; D could derive from TRBD1 or TRBD2 (5 bases each). This CDR3 spans 14 amino acids. Looked up from germline, CDR1 is MGHRA and CDR2 is YSYEKL. V lost 5 bases and J lost 6, with 13 bases in between.

The CDR3 region has the DNA TGTGCCAGCAGCTTAGTCTCGGGAGACTATGGCTACACCTTC. It encodes CASSLVSGDYGYTF. The chain joins TRBV11-2 to TRBJ1-2; D is undetermined. Trimming removed 1 base at V and 3 bases at J, with 9 bases between. From germline, CDR1 is SGHAT and CDR2 FQNNGV. CDR3 size: 14 residues.

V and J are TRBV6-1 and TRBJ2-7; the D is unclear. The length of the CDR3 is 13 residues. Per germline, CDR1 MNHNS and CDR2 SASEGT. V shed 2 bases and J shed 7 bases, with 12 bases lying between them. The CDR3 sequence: CASSEKTPWEQYF. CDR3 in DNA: TGTGCCAGCAGTGAAAAGACTCCCTGGGAGCAGTACTTC.

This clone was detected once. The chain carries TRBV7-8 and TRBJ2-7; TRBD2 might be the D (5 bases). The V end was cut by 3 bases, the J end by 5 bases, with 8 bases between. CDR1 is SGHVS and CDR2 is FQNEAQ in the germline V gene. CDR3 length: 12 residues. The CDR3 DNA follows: TGTGCCAGCAGCTTCACTAGAAACGAGCAGTACTTC. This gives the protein CASSFTRNEQYF. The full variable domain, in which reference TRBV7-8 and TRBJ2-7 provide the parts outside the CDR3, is GAGVSQSPRYKVAKRGQDVALRCDPISGHVSLFWYQQALGQGPEFLTYFQNEAQLDKSGLPSDRFFAERPEGSVSTLKIQRTQQEDSAVYLCASSFTRNEQYFGPGTRLTVT.

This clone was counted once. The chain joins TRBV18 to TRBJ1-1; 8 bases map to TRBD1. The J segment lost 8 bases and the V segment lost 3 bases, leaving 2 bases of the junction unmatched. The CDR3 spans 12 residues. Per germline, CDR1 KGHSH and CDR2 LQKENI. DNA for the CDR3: TGTGCCAGCTCACCGACAGGGGAGGAAGCTTTCTTT. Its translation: CASSPTGEEAFF.

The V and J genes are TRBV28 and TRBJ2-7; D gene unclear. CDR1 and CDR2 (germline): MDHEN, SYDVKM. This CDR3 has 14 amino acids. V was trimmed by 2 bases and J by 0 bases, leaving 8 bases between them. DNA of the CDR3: TGTGCCAGCAGTTTAGTGACATCCTCCTACGAGCAGTACTTC. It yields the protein CASSLVTSSYEQYF.

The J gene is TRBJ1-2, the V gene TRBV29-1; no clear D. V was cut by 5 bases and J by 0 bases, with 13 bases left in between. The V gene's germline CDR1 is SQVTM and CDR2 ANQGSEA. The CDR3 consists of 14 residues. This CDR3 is CSVFEADTNYGYTF. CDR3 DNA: TGCAGCGTTTTTGAGGCAGATACTAACTATGGCTACACCTTC.

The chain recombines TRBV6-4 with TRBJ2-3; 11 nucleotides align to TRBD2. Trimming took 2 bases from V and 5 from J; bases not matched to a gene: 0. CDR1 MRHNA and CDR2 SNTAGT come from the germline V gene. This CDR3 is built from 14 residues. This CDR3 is CASSDGLAGDTQYF. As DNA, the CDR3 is TGTGCCAGCAGTGACGGACTAGCGGGAGATACGCAGTATTTT.

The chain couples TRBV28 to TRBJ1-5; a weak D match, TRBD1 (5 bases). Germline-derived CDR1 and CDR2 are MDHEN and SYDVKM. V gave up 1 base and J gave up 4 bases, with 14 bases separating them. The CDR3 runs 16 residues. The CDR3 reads CASSLSHGRGNQPQHF. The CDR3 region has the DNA TGTGCCAGCAGTTTATCCCATGGGAGGGGTAATCAGCCCCAGCATTTT.

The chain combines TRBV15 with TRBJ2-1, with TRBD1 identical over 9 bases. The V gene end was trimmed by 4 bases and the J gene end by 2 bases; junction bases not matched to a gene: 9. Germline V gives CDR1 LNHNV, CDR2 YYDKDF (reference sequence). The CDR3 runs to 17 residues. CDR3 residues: CATSNTGTGTPYNEQFF. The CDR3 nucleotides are TGTGCCACCAGCAATACCGGGACAGGGACCCCCTACAATGAGCAGTTCTTC.

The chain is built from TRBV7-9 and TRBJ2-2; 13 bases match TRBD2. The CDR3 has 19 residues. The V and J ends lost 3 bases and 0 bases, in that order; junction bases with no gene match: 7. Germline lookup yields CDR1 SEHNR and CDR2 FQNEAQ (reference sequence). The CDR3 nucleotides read TGTGCCAGCAGCTTTGGACTAGCGGGAGTAGGCCCGAACACCGGGGAGCTGTTTTTT. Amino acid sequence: CASSFGLAGVGPNTGELFF.

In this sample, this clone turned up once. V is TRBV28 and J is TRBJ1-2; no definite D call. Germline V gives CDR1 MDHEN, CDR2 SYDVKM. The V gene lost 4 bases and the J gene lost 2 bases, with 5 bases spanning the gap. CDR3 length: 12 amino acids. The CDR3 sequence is CASSSRNYGYTF. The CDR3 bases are TGTGCCAGCAGTTCCAGAAACTATGGCTACACCTTC.

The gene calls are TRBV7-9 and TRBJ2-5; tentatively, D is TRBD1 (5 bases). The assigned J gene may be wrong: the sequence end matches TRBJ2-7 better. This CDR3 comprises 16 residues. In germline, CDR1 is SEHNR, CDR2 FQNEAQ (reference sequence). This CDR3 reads CASSPHPPGFLDEQYF. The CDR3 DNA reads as TGTGCCAGCAGCCCCCATCCGCCAGGGTTTTTGGACGAGCAGTACTTC.

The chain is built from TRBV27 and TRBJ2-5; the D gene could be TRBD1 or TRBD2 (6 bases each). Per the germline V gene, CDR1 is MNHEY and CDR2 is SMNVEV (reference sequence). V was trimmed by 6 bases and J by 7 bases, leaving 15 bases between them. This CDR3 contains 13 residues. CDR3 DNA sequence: TGTGCCAGCAGGCCCTCCGGGGGCGTGACCCAGTACTTC. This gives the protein CASRPSGGVTQYF.

The CDR3 coding sequence is TGCGCCAGCAGCCAAGTAGACAGCAACTACGAGCAGTACTTC. Translated: CASSQVDSNYEQYF. V and J are TRBV4-1 and TRBJ2-7; D is possibly TRBD1 (5 bases). V was shortened by 1 base and J by 3 bases, with 10 bases between the two germline ends. The CDR3 has 14 residues. The germline CDR1 and CDR2 sequences are MGHRA and YSYEKL.

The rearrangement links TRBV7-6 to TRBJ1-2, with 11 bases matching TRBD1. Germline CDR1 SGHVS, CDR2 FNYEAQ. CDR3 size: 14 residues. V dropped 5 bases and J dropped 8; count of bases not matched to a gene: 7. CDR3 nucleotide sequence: TGTGCCAGCAGCCCCCGGACAGGGGGCGGGGGCTACACCTTC. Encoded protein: CASSPRTGGGGYTF. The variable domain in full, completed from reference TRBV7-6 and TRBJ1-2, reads GAGVSQSPRYKVTKRGQDVALRCDPISGHVSLYWYRQALGQGPEFLTYFNYEAQQDKSGLPNDRFSAERPEGSISTLTIQRTEQRDSAMYRCASSPRTGGGGYTFGSGTRLTVV.

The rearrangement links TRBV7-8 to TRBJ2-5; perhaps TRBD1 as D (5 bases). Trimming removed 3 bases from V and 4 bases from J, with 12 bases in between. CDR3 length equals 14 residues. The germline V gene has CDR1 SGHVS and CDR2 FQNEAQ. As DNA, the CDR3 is TGTGCCAGCAGCTTTTCAGGGAAGGCAGAGACCCAGTACTTC. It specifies CASSFSGKAETQYF.

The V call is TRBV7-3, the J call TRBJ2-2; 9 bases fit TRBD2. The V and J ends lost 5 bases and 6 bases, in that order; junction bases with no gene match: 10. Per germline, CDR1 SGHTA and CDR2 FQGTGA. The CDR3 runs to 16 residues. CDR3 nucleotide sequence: TGTGCCAGCAGCCCAGAGGCGGGAGGGCGGGCCGGGGAGCTGTTTTTT. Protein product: CASSPEAGGRAGELFF.

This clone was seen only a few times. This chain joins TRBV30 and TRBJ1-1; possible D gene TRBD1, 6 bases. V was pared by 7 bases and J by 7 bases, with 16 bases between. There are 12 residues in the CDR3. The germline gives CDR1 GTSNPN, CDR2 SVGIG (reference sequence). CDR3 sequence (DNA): TGTGCCTCCATGACAGGCAACCTTGAAGCTTTCTTT. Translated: CASMTGNLEAFF.

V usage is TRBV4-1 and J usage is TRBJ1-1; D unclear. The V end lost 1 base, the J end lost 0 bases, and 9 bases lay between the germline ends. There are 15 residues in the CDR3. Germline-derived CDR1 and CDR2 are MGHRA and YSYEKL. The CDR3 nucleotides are TGCGCCAGCAGCCAAGTAGTCAGAATGAACACTGAAGCTTTCTTT. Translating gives CASSQVVRMNTEAFF.

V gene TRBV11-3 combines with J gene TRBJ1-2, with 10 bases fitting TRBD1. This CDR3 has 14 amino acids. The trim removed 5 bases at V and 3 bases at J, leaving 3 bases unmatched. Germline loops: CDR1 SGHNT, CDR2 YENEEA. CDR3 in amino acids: CASSTGQGDYGYTF. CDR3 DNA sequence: TGTGCCAGCAGCACAGGACAGGGGGACTATGGCTACACCTTC.

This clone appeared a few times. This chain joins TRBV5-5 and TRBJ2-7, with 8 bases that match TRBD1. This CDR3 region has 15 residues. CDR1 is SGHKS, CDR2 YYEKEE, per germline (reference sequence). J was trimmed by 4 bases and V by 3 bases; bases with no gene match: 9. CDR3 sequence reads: CASSWAAGGSYEQYF. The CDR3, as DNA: TGTGCCAGCAGCTGGGCAGCAGGGGGCAGTTACGAGCAGTACTTC. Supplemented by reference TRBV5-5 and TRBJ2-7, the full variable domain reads DAGVTQSPTHLIKTRGQQVTLRCSPISGHKSVSWYQQVLGQGPQFIFQYYEKEERGRGNFPDRFSARQFPNYSSELNVNALLLGDSALYLCASSWAAGGSYEQYFGPGTRLTVT.

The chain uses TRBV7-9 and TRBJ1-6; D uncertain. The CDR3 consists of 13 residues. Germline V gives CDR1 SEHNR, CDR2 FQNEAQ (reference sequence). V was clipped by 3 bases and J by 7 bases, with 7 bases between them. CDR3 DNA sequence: TGTGCCAGCAGCTTTACTCAGAATTCACCCCTCCACTTT. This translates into CASSFTQNSPLHF.

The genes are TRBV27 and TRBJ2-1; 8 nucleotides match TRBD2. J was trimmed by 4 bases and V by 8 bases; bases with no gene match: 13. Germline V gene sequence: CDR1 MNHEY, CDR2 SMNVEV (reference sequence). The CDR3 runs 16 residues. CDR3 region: CASQVLAGLLYNEQFF. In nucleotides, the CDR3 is TGTGCCAGCCAAGTCCTAGCGGGCTTACTTTACAATGAGCAGTTCTTC.

Here the CDR3 DNA reads TGCGCCAGCAGCCCGATTCAATCGGGGGGGGCTGGCTCCTACGAGCAGTACTTC. Translated: CASSPIQSGGAGSYEQYF. The chain is built from TRBV4-1 and TRBJ2-7; 8 positions agree with TRBD2. The CDR3 covers 18 residues. Trimming removed 4 bases from V and 0 bases from J; junction bases left unmatched: 14. Per the germline V gene, CDR1 is MGHRA and CDR2 is YSYEKL.

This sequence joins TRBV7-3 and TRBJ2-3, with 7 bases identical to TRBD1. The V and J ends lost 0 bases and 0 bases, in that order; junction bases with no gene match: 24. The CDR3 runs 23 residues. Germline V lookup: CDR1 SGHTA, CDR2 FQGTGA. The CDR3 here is CASSLTPLGSLPDRTLSTDTQYF. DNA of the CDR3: TGTGCCAGCAGCTTAACTCCTCTAGGATCGCTCCCGGACAGGACCCTTAGCACAGATACGCAGTATTTT.